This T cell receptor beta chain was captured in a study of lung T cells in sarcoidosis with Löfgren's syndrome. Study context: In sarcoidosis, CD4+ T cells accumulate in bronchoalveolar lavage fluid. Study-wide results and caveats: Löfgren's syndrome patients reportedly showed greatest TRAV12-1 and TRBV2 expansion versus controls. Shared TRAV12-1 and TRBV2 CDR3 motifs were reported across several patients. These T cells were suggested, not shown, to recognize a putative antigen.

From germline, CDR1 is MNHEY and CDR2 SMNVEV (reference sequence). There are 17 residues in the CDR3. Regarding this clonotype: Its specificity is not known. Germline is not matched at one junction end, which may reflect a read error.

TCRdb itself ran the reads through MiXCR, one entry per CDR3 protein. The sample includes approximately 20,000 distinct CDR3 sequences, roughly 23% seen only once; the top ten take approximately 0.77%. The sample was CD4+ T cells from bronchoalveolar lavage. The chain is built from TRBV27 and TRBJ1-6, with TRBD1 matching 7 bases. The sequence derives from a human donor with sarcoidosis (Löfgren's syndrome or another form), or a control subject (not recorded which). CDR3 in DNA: TGTGCCAGCAGTCTCATAATAAGACAGGGCGGGGATTCACCCCCCCACTTT. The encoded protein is CASSLIIRQGGDSPPHF.